A single TCR beta chain is shown here with its context. Its antigen is unidentified. The CDR3 is made up of 17 amino acids. CDR1 is MDHEN, CDR2 SYDVKM, per germline. The junction had 10 bases not matched to a gene; V was cut back by 6 bases and J by 4 bases. This sample stems from a study of T cell clones after liver transplantation. Study as a whole: Without induction therapy, subjects received standard immunosuppression until 12-24 months post-transplant.

The protocol was immunoSEQ multiplex PCR, while the TCRdb copy is restricted to in-frame clones and leaves out a portion. The data contain about 33,000 clones, around 94% of them singletons. Overall study results and limits: A significant post-transplant drop in circulating graft-donor-reactive CD4 TCRbeta sequences occurred in most of the 8 subjects. Rather than being deleted, graft donor-reactive T cells may have moved into the graft.

The origin of this receptor is a human patient who received a liver transplant. Part of the T cell pool may stem from the graft donor. The sequenced sample was CD8+ T cells from blood, obtained 12 months after liver transplant. This sequence joins TRBV28 and TRBJ2-6, with 9 bases identical to TRBD1. CDR3 sequence reads: CASSTGTGFIGANVLTF. The CDR3 DNA reads as TGTGCCAGCAGCACCGGGACAGGGTTTATCGGGGCCAACGTCCTGACTTTC. The full variable domain, its missing parts supplied by reference TRBV28 and TRBJ2-6, is DVKVTQSSRYLVKRTGEKVFLECVQDMDHENMFWYRQDPGLGLRLIYFSYDVKMKEKGDIPEGYSVSREKKERFSLILESASTNQTSMYLCASSTGTGFIGANVLTFGAGSRLTVL.